This is a list of T cell receptor beta chains from one sample in a study of a mutant IDH1 vaccine in newly diagnosed glioma. Clones were sequenced by immunoSEQ multiplex PCR, and TCRdb holds only the in-frame ones, with some missing. The data contain tens of thousands of clones, 85% to 90% of them singletons. Their antigens are not known. The sequences come from PBMCs, collected from a glioma patient whose treatment included an IDH1 peptide vaccine. The source is a woman aged 45-65 years with glioma. CDR3s include the opening cysteine and the closing phenylalanine or tryptophan.

TRBJ2-3	TRBV30	CAWSRTGADTQYF
TRBJ2-7	TRBV5-3	CARSLVRLAGTYEQYF
TRBJ1-1	TRBV7-9	CASSLGTGTGTNTEAFF
TRBJ2-7	TRBV19	CASSILPGTGVLRQYF
TRBJ2-5	TRBV9	CASSVDSGPQETQYF
TRBJ1-1	TRBV5-1	CASSWEGRMNTEAFF
TRBJ2-7	TRBV2	CASRNTPSYEQYF
TRBJ1-2	TRBV27	CASSLTPDIPNYGYTF
TRBJ2-1	TRBV11-3	CASSPGLANEQFF
TRBJ2-1	TRBV5-4	CASSFDRGRYNEQFF
TRBJ2-3	TRBV28	CASSPPWSGRRTDTQYF
TRBJ2-7	TRBV15	CATRGSNEQYF
TRBJ2-4	TRBV28	CASSPTGTGGNIQYF
TRBJ1-6	TRBV10-3	CAISEGGARGFSPLHF
TRBJ1-1	TRBV5-5	CASTPQGAAWNTEAFF
TRBJ1-1	TRBV7-9	CASSASGLASMNTEAFF
TRBJ1-1	TRBV28	CASSFIGEAFF
TRBJ2-7	TRBV6-1	CASSEPGLGSYEQYF
TRBJ2-3	TRBV2	CASGILGDTQYF
TRBJ2-7	TRBV5-4	CASSSLIAGASSYEQYF
TRBJ1-5	TRBV30	CACDSRGAQPQHF
TRBJ2-2	TRBV2	CASSGLPPGELFF
TRBJ2-1	TRBV6-5	CASRKRELYNEQFF